The TCR beta chain described here comes from a study of blood T cell repertoires in COVID-19. TCRdb's copy holds only in-frame clones and misses some; the assay was immunoSEQ multiplex PCR. The sample lists roughly 57,000 clones; around 87% were seen once. The germline V gene has CDR1 LGHDT and CDR2 YNNKEL (reference sequence). V shed 3 bases and J 1 base; nucleotides not matched to a gene: 6. The CDR3 consists of 17 residues. Material for sequencing was peripheral blood. The receptor's source is a woman aged 55 to 70 with COVID-19, enrolled during active disease. The chain combines TRBV3-1 (or the pseudogene TRBV3-2) with TRBJ2-5; 12 bases fit TRBD1. In DNA form, the CDR3 reads TGTGCCAGCAGCCAGAGGGACAGGGGGCTACTCCAAGAGACCCAGTACTTC. Its translation is CASSQRDRGLLQETQYF.